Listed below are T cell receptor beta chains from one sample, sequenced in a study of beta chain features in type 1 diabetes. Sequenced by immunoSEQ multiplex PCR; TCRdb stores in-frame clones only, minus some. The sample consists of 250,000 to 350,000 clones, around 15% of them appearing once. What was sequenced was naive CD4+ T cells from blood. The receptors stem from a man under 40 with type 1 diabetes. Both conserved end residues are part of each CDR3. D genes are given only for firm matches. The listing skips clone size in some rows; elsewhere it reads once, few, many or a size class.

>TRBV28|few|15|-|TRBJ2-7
CASSPHATRSDEQYF
TGTGCCAGCAGTCCTCATGCAACTAGATCCGACGAGCAGTACTTC
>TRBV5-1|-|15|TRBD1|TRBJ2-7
CASSLGGTGSYEQYF
TGCGCCAGCAGCTTGGGCGGGACAGGGTCCTACGAGCAGTACTTC
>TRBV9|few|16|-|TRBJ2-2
CASSVRATGYTGELFF
TGTGCCAGCAGCGTCCGGGCCACAGGGTACACCGGGGAGCTGTTTTTT
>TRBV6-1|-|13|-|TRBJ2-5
CASSERQQETQYF
TGTGCCAGCAGTGAGAGGCAGCAAGAGACCCAGTACTTC
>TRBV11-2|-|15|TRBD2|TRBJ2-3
CASSRLAGSTDTQYF
TGTGCCAGCAGCCGACTAGCGGGGAGCACAGATACGCAGTATTTT
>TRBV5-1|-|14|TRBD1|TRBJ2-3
CASGGQGFADTQYF
TGCGCCAGTGGCGGACAGGGTTTTGCAGATACGCAGTATTTT
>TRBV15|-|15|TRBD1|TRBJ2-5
CATSRDSTGEETQYF
TGTGCCACCAGCAGGGATTCGACAGGGGAAGAGACCCAGTACTTC
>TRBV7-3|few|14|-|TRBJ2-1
CASSTKGGNNEQFF
TGTGCCAGCAGCACGAAAGGCGGGAACAATGAGCAGTTCTTC
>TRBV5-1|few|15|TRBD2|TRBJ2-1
CASSLGLAGADEQFF
TGCGCCAGCAGCTTGGGACTAGCGGGAGCGGATGAGCAGTTCTTC
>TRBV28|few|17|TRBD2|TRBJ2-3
CASRQPGLGAFTDTQYF
TGTGCCAGCAGGCAACCGGGACTAGGGGCTTTCACAGATACGCAGTATTTT
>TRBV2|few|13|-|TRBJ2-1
CASSVRGTLQEFF
TGTGCCAGCAGTGTGCGAGGAACCTTACAGGAGTTCTTC
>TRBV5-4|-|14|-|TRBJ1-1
CASSLKIKNTEAFF
TGTGCCAGCAGCTTAAAAATAAAGAACACTGAAGCTTTCTTT
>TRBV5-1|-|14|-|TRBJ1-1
CASSLGTDDTEAFF
TGCGCCAGCAGCTTGGGGACAGACGACACTGAAGCTTTCTTT
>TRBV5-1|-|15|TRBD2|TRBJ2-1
CASSVQGLGDNEQFF
TGCGCCAGCAGCGTTCAGGGACTAGGAGACAATGAGCAGTTCTTC
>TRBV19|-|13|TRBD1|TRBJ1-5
CAIQGLGNQPQHF
TGTGCCATACAGGGGCTAGGCAATCAGCCCCAGCATTTT
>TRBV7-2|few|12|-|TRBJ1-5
CASSLQNRPQHF
TGTGCCAGCAGCTTACAGAATCGACCCCAGCATTTT
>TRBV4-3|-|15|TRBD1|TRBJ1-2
CASSQGEGAGYGYTF
TGCGCCAGCAGCCAAGGAGAGGGGGCGGGCTATGGCTACACCTTC
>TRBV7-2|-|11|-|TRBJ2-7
CASGAVYEQYF
TGTGCCAGCGGAGCCGTCTACGAGCAGTACTTC
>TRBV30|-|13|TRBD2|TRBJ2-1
CAWSGRERGEQFF
TGTGCCTGGAGTGGGCGGGAGCGGGGTGAGCAGTTCTTC
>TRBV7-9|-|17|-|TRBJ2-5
CASSPREQGSKRETQYF
TGTGCCAGCAGCCCCAGAGAGCAAGGGAGCAAACGAGAGACCCAGTACTTC
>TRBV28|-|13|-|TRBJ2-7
CASSLGLRGEQYF
TGTGCCAGCAGTTTAGGGCTTAGGGGGGAGCAGTACTTC
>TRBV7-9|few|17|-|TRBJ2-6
CASSSGGQFSGANVLTF
TGTGCCAGCAGCTCGGGCGGACAGTTCTCTGGGGCCAACGTCCTGACTTTC
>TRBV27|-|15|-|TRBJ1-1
CASSPRGFPNTEAFF
TGTGCCAGCAGCCCTAGGGGGTTCCCGAACACTGAAGCTTTCTTT
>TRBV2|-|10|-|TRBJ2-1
CASSGPEQFF
TGTGCCAGCAGTGGGCCTGAGCAGTTCTTC
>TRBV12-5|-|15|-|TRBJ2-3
CASGRTRGSTDTQYF
TGTGCTAGTGGCCGCACGAGGGGGAGCACAGATACGCAGTATTTT
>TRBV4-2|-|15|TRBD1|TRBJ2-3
CASSRPGQGVDTQYF
TGTGCCAGCAGCCGGCCCGGACAGGGAGTTGATACGCAGTATTTT
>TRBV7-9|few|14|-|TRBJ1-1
CASSYDSLNTEAFF
TGTGCCAGCAGCTACGACAGCTTGAACACTGAAGCTTTCTTT
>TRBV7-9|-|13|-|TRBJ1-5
CASSLQGNQPQHF
TGTGCCAGCAGCCTTCAGGGCAATCAGCCCCAGCATTTT
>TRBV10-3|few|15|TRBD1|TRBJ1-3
CAISESGTGLFAIYF
TGTGCCATCAGTGAGAGTGGGACAGGACTATTCGCCATATATTTT
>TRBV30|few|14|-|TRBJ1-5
CAWSGDILNVTQHF
TGTGCCTGGAGTGGGGACATACTGAACGTTACCCAGCATTTT
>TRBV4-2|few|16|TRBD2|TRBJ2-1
CASSQELAGNYNEQFF
TGTGCCAGCAGCCAAGAACTAGCGGGAAACTACAATGAGCAGTTCTTC
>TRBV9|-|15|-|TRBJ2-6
CASSRTAREANVLTF
TGTGCCAGCAGTAGGACGGCTCGGGAGGCCAACGTCCTGACTTTC
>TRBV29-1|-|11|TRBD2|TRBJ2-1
CSGTSSYEQFF
TGCAGCGGGACTAGTAGCTATGAGCAGTTCTTC
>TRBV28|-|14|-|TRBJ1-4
CASSLKGGEEKLFF
TGTGCCAGCAGTTTAAAAGGGGGTGAAGAAAAACTGTTTTTT
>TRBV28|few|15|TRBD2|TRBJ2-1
CASSALAGVSAEQFF
TGTGCCAGCAGTGCGCTAGCGGGAGTTTCTGCTGAGCAGTTCTTC
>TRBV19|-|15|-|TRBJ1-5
CASSSEYRHNQPQHF
TGTGCCAGTAGTAGTGAGTACAGACACAATCAGCCCCAGCATTTT
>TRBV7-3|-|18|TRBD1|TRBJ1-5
CASRSDRGMGYGNQPQHF
TGTGCCAGCAGATCGGACAGGGGGATGGGGTATGGCAATCAGCCCCAGCATTTT
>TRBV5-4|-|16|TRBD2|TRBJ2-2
CASSLWVAGGSGELFF
TGTGCCAGCAGCTTGTGGGTAGCGGGGGGGTCCGGGGAGCTGTTTTTT
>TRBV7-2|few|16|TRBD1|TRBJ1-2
CASSLDPGQGLYGYTF
TGTGCCAGCAGCCTCGACCCGGGACAGGGGCTCTATGGCTACACCTTC
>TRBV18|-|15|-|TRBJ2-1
CASSPVQGAYNEQFF
TGTGCCAGCTCACCCGTCCAGGGTGCCTACAATGAGCAGTTCTTC
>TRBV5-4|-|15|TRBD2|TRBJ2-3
CASSRGLADTDTQYF
TGTGCCAGCAGCCGGGGACTAGCGGACACAGATACGCAGTATTTT
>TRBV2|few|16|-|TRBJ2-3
CASSDIVRSSTDTQYF
TGTGCCAGCAGTGATATTGTGCGGAGTAGCACAGATACGCAGTATTTT
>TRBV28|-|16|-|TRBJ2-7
CASSLGSVEWPRGQYF
TGTGCCAGCAGTTTAGGGTCTGTCGAGTGGCCTAGGGGGCAGTACTTC
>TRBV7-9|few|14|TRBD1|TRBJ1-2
CASSEWDSNYGYTF
TGTGCCAGCAGCGAATGGGACAGTAACTATGGCTACACCTTC
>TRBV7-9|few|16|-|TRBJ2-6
CASSLAVGSGANVLTF
TGTGCCAGCAGCTTAGCGGTCGGCTCTGGGGCCAACGTCCTGACTTTC
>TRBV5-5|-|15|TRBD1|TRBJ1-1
CASRRQGAKNTEAFF
TGTGCCAGCAGACGACAGGGGGCTAAGAACACTGAAGCTTTCTTT
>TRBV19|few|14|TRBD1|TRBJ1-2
CASLGQRTNYGYTF
TGTGCCAGCCTGGGACAGCGAACTAACTATGGCTACACCTTC
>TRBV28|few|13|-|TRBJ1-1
CASSSSLNTEAFF
TGTGCCAGCAGTTCATCATTGAACACTGAAGCTTTCTTT
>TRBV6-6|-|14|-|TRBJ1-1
CASSYGGINTEAFF
TGTGCCAGCAGTTACGGGGGGATTAACACTGAAGCTTTCTTT
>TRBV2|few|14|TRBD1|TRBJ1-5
CASSTDRDNQPQHF
TGTGCCAGCAGTACGGACAGGGACAATCAGCCCCAGCATTTT
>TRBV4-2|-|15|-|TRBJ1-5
CASSQEGQGGQPQHF
TGTGCCAGCAGCCAAGAAGGCCAGGGAGGTCAGCCCCAGCATTTT
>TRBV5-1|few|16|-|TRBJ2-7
CASSLSAGRSTYEQYF
TGCGCCAGCAGCTTGTCCGCAGGGCGGAGCACCTACGAGCAGTACTTC
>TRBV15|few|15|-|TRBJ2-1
CATSTDLGSYNEQFF
TGTGCCACCAGCACCGACCTAGGCTCCTACAATGAGCAGTTCTTC
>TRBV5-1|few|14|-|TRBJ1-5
CASSFSQGDQPQHF
TGCGCCAGCAGCTTTAGCCAGGGCGATCAGCCCCAGCATTTT
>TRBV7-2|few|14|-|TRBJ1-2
CASSSFSDTYGYTF
TGTGCCAGCAGCTCCTTCTCCGACACCTATGGCTACACCTTC
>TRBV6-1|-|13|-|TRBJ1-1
CASSPQVNTEAFF
TGTGCCAGCAGCCCCCAGGTGAACACTGAAGCTTTCTTT
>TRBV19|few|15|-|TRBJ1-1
CASSIDAGGGTEAFF
TGTGCCAGTAGTATAGATGCTGGGGGCGGCACTGAAGCTTTCTTT